A single sample is the source of the 14 T cell receptor beta chains below, sequenced in a study of PD-1 blockade in classical Hodgkin lymphoma. TCRdb's table, derived via immunoSEQ multiplex PCR, lists solely in-frame clones and lacks some. This table has 90,000 to 130,000 clones, 80% to 90% appearing once. Every patient had relapsed following autologous stem cell transplantation, and cohorts differed in brentuximab vedotin exposure. Here the sequenced sample was peripheral blood mononuclear cells (PBMCs), taken before the second cycle of nivolumab. The origin of the receptors is a human donor with classical Hodgkin lymphoma.

The genes are TRBV2 and TRBJ2-2, with D maybe TRBD2 (5 bases). In germline, CDR1 is SNHLY, CDR2 FYNNEI. This CDR3 is built from 13 residues. Trimming pared 6 bases from V and 5 bases from J, leaving 10 bases between. The CDR3 coding sequence is TGTGCCAGCAGGGGAGACAATACCGGGGAGCTGTTTTTT. It encodes CASRGDNTGELFF.

This clone was seen only once. Germline and junction disagree at one end, which may indicate a read error. The CDR3 reads CASSEFGPNF. The CDR3 DNA sequence: TGTGCCAGCAGTGAATTTGGACCGAACTTC. The chain employs TRBV6-1 and TRBJ2-7, with D hard to call. The CDR3 loop spans 10 amino acids. Germline loops: CDR1 MNHNS, CDR2 SASEGT.

This chain joins TRBV29-1 and TRBJ1-1, with D unclear. CDR1 and CDR2 (germline): SQVTM, ANQGSEA. The V end was cut by 0 bases, the J end by 11 bases, with 16 bases between. The CDR3 spans 13 residues. Written as DNA, the CDR3 is TGCAGCGTTGAAGATCGCCCGGTCCGTAGGGCTTTCTTT. Amino acid sequence: CSVEDRPVRRAFF.

This clone was observed once. This chain uses TRBV9 with TRBJ2-6, with D hard to call. Trimming stripped 3 bases from V and 4 bases from J, with 8 bases between. The CDR3 covers 14 residues. The germline V gene encodes CDR1 SGDLS and CDR2 YYNGEE. The CDR3 DNA reads TGTGCCAGCAGCGGGCTTTGGGGGGCCAACGTCCTGACTTTC. Protein: CASSGLWGANVLTF.

The V call is TRBV5-1, the J call TRBJ1-1; the D gene is possibly TRBD1 (6 bases). Trimming shortened V by 0 bases and J by 4 bases, and 13 bases separated the two germline ends. Germline loops: CDR1 SGHRS, CDR2 YFSETQ. The CDR3 extends over 15 amino acids. The CDR3 spells CASSLVGLGGTEAFF. The CDR3, as DNA: TGCGCCAGCAGCTTGGTTGGGCTAGGGGGCACTGAAGCTTTCTTT.

The V gene is TRBV10-2, the J gene TRBJ2-7, with 9 bases aligning to TRBD1. The CDR3 is made up of 18 amino acids. The trim removed 7 bases at V and 0 bases at J, leaving 16 bases unmatched. Germline loops: CDR1 WSHSY, CDR2 SAAADI. The CDR3 sequence is CASTRDRGSIRSSYEQYF. Written as DNA, the CDR3 is TGCGCCAGCACCCGAGACAGGGGGTCAATTCGAAGCTCCTACGAGCAGTACTTC.

This chain joins TRBV14 and TRBJ1-2; tentative D call: TRBD1 (5 bases). The CDR3 runs 14 residues. Germline-derived CDR1 and CDR2 are SGHDN and FVKESK. V was trimmed by 5 bases and J by 4 bases, leaving 14 bases between them. The CDR3 DNA sequence: TGTGCCAGCAGCAGAGAGGGGCGGACCTATGGCTACACCTTC. Amino acids: CASSREGRTYGYTF.

The chain couples TRBV7-9 to TRBJ2-1, with TRBD2 matching 14 bases. The ends lost 5 bases at V and 8 bases at J; junction bases unmatched: 8. CDR3 length: 16 amino acids. From germline, CDR1 is SEHNR and CDR2 FQNEAQ (reference sequence). CDR3 in amino acids: CASSPGTSGRSDEQFF. The CDR3 nucleotides are TGTGCCAGCAGCCCTGGGACTAGCGGGAGAAGCGATGAGCAGTTCTTC.

J is TRBJ2-1 and V is TRBV18, with a tentative D call TRBD2 (6 bases). Germline lookup yields CDR1 KGHSH and CDR2 LQKENI. V shed 6 bases and J shed 10 bases, with 19 bases lying between them. CDR3 length: 14 residues. The CDR3 DNA follows: TGTGCCAGCTCTTTCACACCGGGGGATAGGGAGCAGTTCTTC. This codes for CASSFTPGDREQFF.

This sequence joins TRBV4-3 and TRBJ2-7; D might be TRBD1 (6 bases). CDR1 is LGHNA, CDR2 YSLEER, per germline. The CDR3 extends over 13 amino acids. With 1 base removed from V and 5 bases from J, the gap between germline ends came to 9 bases. The CDR3 here is CASSQGRTDEQYF. CDR3 DNA sequence: TGCGCCAGCAGCCAAGGGAGGACAGACGAGCAGTACTTC.

The chain carries TRBV5-1 and TRBJ1-6, with 12 bases fitting TRBD1. V trimming: 0 bases; J trimming: 7 bases; junction bases outside the gene matches: 8. The length of the CDR3 is 18 residues. Germline-derived CDR1 and CDR2 are SGHRS and YFSETQ. CDR3 bases: TGCGCCAGCAGCTTGGGCCCGGGACAGGGGGCGCGCAATTCACCCCTCCACTTT. It translates to CASSLGPGQGARNSPLHF.

This chain uses TRBV28 with TRBJ1-2; the match to TRBD1 covers 10 bases. The V gene end was trimmed by 7 bases and the J gene end by 4 bases; junction bases not matched to a gene: 9. The CDR3 has 15 residues. Per the germline V gene, CDR1 is MDHEN and CDR2 is SYDVKM. The CDR3 protein is CASIPGQGKIYGYTF. CDR3 bases: TGTGCCAGCATTCCGGGACAGGGGAAAATCTATGGCTACACCTTC.

The V gene is TRBV11-2, the J gene TRBJ2-1; a weak D match, TRBD2 (6 bases). There are 15 residues in the CDR3. With 6 bases removed from V and 6 bases from J, the gap between germline ends came to 18 bases. CDR1 is SGHAT and CDR2 is FQNNGV in the germline V gene. Here the CDR3 reads CASRQEGSWSNEQFF. For the CDR3, the DNA is TGTGCCAGCAGGCAGGAGGGTTCTTGGTCCAATGAGCAGTTCTTC.

V usage is TRBV5-1 and J usage is TRBJ1-3, with D perhaps TRBD1 (5 bases). V lost 0 bases, J lost 4 bases, and 5 bases lay in between. Germline V gives CDR1 SGHRS, CDR2 YFSETQ. The CDR3 is 13 amino acids. CDR3 residues: CASSLEGGNTIYF. CDR3 coding DNA: TGCGCCAGCAGCTTGGAGGGGGGAAACACCATATATTTT.